The rows below give T cell receptor beta chains drawn from one sample of a study of cytomegalovirus exposure and HLA in healthy donors. Sequencing used immunoSEQ multiplex PCR; TCRdb keeps in-frame clones, though not all of them. The table lists approximately 150,000 clones, under 90% of them singletons. Material: PBMCs. Receptors were obtained from a male donor in good health and CMV-seronegative. CDR3s include the opening cysteine and the closing phenylalanine or tryptophan. The D gene is left open where the match is weak. Size values are once, few and many counts, or a class for expanded clones, and some rows have none.

abundance	j_gene	d_gene	v_gene	CDR3nt	CDR3aa
NA	TRBJ2-5	TRBD2	TRBV6-5	TGTGCCAGCAGTTACACCCTAGCGGGCGGGACCCAGTACTTC	CASSYTLAGGTQYF
once	TRBJ2-1	TRBD2	TRBV11-2	TGTGCCAGCAGCTCCCAACTAGCGGGATACGCGCAGTTCTTC	CASSSQLAGYAQFF
NA	TRBJ2-7	NA	TRBV27	TGTGCCAGCAGTTTACGTCTAGCGAGAAGACGAGAGCAGTACTTC	CASSLRLARRREQYF
NA	TRBJ2-5	TRBD2	TRBV5-4	TGTGCCAGCAGCTCTGGACTAGCGGGGCGGGAGACCCAGTACTTC	CASSSGLAGRETQYF
once	TRBJ2-1	NA	TRBV4-2	TGTGCCAGCAGCCAAGTAGGGGGGGGTTACAATGAGCAGTTCTTC	CASSQVGGGYNEQFF
once	TRBJ2-2	TRBD1	TRBV19	TGTGCCAGTAGCCCCGGACAGGGCGGGGCCGGGGAGCTGTTTTTT	CASSPGQGGAGELFF
NA	TRBJ1-2	NA	TRBV7-3	TGTGCCAGCAGCTTAGACTATCCGGGCTCTAACTATGGCTACACCTTC	CASSLDYPGSNYGYTF
NA	TRBJ2-4	TRBD1	TRBV4-3	TGCGCCAGCAGCCTTTCCGGACAGGGAGGCATTCAGTACTTC	CASSLSGQGGIQYF
NA	TRBJ1-2	NA	TRBV30	TGTGCCTGGACCCACGGGAACTATGGCTACACCTTC	CAWTHGNYGYTF
NA	TRBJ2-1	TRBD2	TRBV27	TGTGCCAGCAGTTTCCCCACTAGCGGGAGTAATGAGCAGTTCTTC	CASSFPTSGSNEQFF
NA	TRBJ2-1	TRBD2	TRBV7-3	TGTGCCAGCAGCTTAAAAGGGACTAGCGGCTACAATGAGCAGTTCTTC	CASSLKGTSGYNEQFF
NA	TRBJ2-1	NA	TRBV9	TGTGCCAGCTCCCGCCGCGGGGACCCTAAATACAATGAGCAGTTCTTC	CASSRRGDPKYNEQFF
NA	TRBJ1-4	NA	TRBV2	TGTGCCAGCCAGGCGGGGTTCTCTGAAAAACTGTTTTTT	CASQAGFSEKLFF
NA	TRBJ2-7	NA	TRBV7-9	TGTGCCAGCAGCTTAGTAGCCGAGCAGTACTTC	CASSLVAEQYF
NA	TRBJ1-1	NA	TRBV19	TGTGCCAGTAGTTTGCAGGGGAAGTACACTGAAGCTTTCTTT	CASSLQGKYTEAFF
NA	TRBJ1-1	NA	TRBV29-1	TGCAGCGTCGAGACCCCAGTTTCAGGGGCCGAAGCTTTCTTT	CSVETPVSGAEAFF
NA	TRBJ2-3	NA	TRBV18	TGTGCCAGCTCACCAACGGCGGATCCTAGCACAGATACGCAGTATTTT	CASSPTADPSTDTQYF